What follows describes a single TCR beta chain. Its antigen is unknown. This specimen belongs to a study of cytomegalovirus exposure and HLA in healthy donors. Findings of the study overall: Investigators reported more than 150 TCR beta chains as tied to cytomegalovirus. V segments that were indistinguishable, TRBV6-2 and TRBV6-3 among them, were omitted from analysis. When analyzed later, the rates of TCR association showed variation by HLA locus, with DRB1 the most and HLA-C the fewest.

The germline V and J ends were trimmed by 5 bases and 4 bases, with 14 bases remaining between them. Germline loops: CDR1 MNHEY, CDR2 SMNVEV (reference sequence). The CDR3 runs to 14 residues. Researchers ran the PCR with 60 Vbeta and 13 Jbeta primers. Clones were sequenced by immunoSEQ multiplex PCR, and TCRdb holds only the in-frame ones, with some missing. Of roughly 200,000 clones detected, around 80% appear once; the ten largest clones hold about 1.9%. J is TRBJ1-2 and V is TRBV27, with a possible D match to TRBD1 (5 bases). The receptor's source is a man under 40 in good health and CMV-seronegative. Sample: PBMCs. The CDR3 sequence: CASSGGDRGYGYTF. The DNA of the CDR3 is TGTGCCAGCAGTGGAGGGGACCGGGGCTATGGCTACACCTTC.